This is a list of T cell receptor beta chains from one sample in a study of human T cells and chemical hapten exposure. MiXCR was run by TCRdb on the RACE reads, yielding one entry per CDR3 protein. This repertoire shows around 340,000 distinct CDR3 sequences, approximately 6.3% found once; its top ten account for approximately 8.9%. The sample in question was whole blood, obtained in connection with sensitization to the hapten diphenylcyclopropenone (DPC). The receptors come from a woman in her late teens or twenties with alopecia areata. Some clones in this sample may be carry-over from other donors' samples. The CDR3 runs from the conserved cysteine through the conserved F or W. D genes are given only for firm matches. Not every row has a clone size; where given, it reads once, few, many or a size class.

clone_size,j_call,d_call,v_call,cdr3_nt,cdr3_aa
few,TRBJ2-7,NA,TRBV20-1,TGCAGTGCCGACCTCCCAGCGGAGACCTACGAGCAGTACTTC,CSADLPAETYEQYF
NA,TRBJ1-5,NA,TRBV6-2/TRBV6-3,TGTGCCAGCAGGGGGGGATATCAGCCCCAGCATTTT,CASRGGYQPQHF
few,TRBJ1-2,TRBD1,TRBV7-2,TGTGCCAGCAGCTTGCGGGACAGGGAATATGGCTACACCTTC,CASSLRDREYGYTF
few,TRBJ2-3,TRBD1,TRBV13,TGTGCCAGCAGATCCACAACAGGGGGCGCGGGAGATACGCAGTATTTT,CASRSTTGGAGDTQYF
many,TRBJ2-1,TRBD2,TRBV20-1,TGCAGTGCTAGAGACCTGATAGCGGGGGGGGACAATGAGCAGTTCTTC,CSARDLIAGGDNEQFF
NA,TRBJ1-3,NA,TRBV9,TGTGCCAGCAGCGTAGAAGGCGGGATCTCTGGAAACACCATATATTTT,CASSVEGGISGNTIYF
few,TRBJ1-3,NA,TRBV12-3/TRBV12-4,TGTGCCAGCAGTTTAGAAGAAGTTAGAAACACCATATATTTT,CASSLEEVRNTIYF
many,TRBJ2-7,NA,TRBV5-6,TGTGCCAGCAGACCAACAGGGAGCAACGAGCAGTACTTC,CASRPTGSNEQYF
many,TRBJ2-5,TRBD2,TRBV20-1,TGCAGTACACGGACTAGCGATTCCGAGACCCAGTACTTC,CSTRTSDSETQYF
many,TRBJ2-1,TRBD2,TRBV20-1,TGCAGTGCCCCCACTAGCGGGGATTACAATGAGCAGTTCTTC,CSAPTSGDYNEQFF
NA,TRBJ1-1,TRBD1,TRBV5-1,TGCGCCAGCAGCTCAACGACAGGGATGAACACTGAAGCTTTCTTT,CASSSTTGMNTEAFF
many,TRBJ1-6,NA,TRBV6-2/TRBV6-3,TGTGCCAGCAGTTATAGGGATTCACCCCTCCACTTT,CASSYRDSPLHF
few,TRBJ2-3,TRBD2,TRBV6-5,TGTGCCAGCAGTTACCGGAGCGGGGGGGGGTCAGATACGCAGTATTTT,CASSYRSGGGSDTQYF
few,TRBJ2-7,NA,TRBV12-3/TRBV12-4,TGTGCCAGCAGTCACCCACCCTCCTACGAGCAGTACTTC,CASSHPPSYEQYF
NA,TRBJ1-1,NA,TRBV7-9,TGTGCCAGCAGCTCTCTACCTACAGCGAACACTGAAGCTTTCTTT,CASSSLPTANTEAFF
NA,TRBJ2-7,NA,TRBV7-9,TGTGCCAGCAGTAGCGTTGGGCGTGCCCCCTACGAGCAGTACTTC,CASSSVGRAPYEQYF
NA,TRBJ1-1,NA,TRBV29-1,TGCAGCGCAGGACGACTTTACGGGGCTTTCTTT,CSAGRLYGAFF
few,TRBJ1-6,NA,TRBV28,TGTGCCAGCGACCAGGTCATGCCACCCCTCCACTTT,CASDQVMPPLHF
many,TRBJ2-2,NA,TRBV11-2,TGTGCCAGCAGCCCACAAAGTTTAGTTACCGGGGAGCTGTTTTTT,CASSPQSLVTGELFF
many,TRBJ2-1,TRBD1,TRBV7-9,TGTGCCAGCAGCCTCCGACAGGGAACCTACAATGAGCAGTTCTTC,CASSLRQGTYNEQFF
many,TRBJ1-6,NA,TRBV3-1,TGTGCCAGCAGCCGGGACTTCAATTCACCCCTCCACTTT,CASSRDFNSPLHF
NA,TRBJ2-2,NA,TRBV5-1,TGCGCCAGCAGCTTGGGGTACGGTCTTTCGAACACCGGGGAGCTGTTTTTT,CASSLGYGLSNTGELFF
many,TRBJ2-3,NA,TRBV24-1,TGTGCCACCAGTGGGTTCGGGAAGTCCGGAGATACGCAGTATTTT,CATSGFGKSGDTQYF
NA,TRBJ2-7,NA,TRBV6-5,TGTGCCAGCAGTAGGACACTCTACGAGCAGTACTTC,CASSRTLYEQYF
NA,TRBJ2-1,NA,TRBV6-2/TRBV6-3,TGTGCCAGCAGTTACCGCAAGGGGGCCTACAATGAGCAGTTCTTC,CASSYRKGAYNEQFF
few,TRBJ1-6,TRBD1,TRBV5-6,TGTGCCAGCAGCTGGGGGACAGGGGGCCGGAATTCACCCCTCCACTTT,CASSWGTGGRNSPLHF
few,TRBJ2-5,TRBD2,TRBV5-6,TGTGCCAGCAGCTCGTTAACTAGCGGCCAAGAGACCCAGTACTTC,CASSSLTSGQETQYF
few,TRBJ2-2,TRBD1,TRBV10-3,TGTGCCATCGCGGACAGGGCTGGCACCGGGGAGCTGTTTTTT,CAIADRAGTGELFF
few,TRBJ2-6,NA,TRBV7-9,TGTGCCAGCAGCTTATTCGCCGGGTCATTCTCTGGGGCCAACGTCCTGACTTTC,CASSLFAGSFSGANVLTF
NA,TRBJ1-5,NA,TRBV6-5,TGTGCCAGCAGTTACTCCAGGGCGAATCAGCCCCAGCATTTT,CASSYSRANQPQHF
NA,TRBJ1-6,NA,TRBV7-9,TGTGCCAGCAGCTTAGTACAGGTCGGGTCACCCCTCCACTTT,CASSLVQVGSPLHF
many,TRBJ2-6,NA,TRBV2,TGTGCCAGCAGTGAAAGGACCAAGTATCCAGGTGGGGCCAACGTCCTGACTTTC,CASSERTKYPGGANVLTF
NA,TRBJ2-3,NA,TRBV7-2,TGTGCCAGCAGCTTTTCTGGGGCTCCCGCCAGGAGCTTT,CASSFSGAPARSF
few,TRBJ2-3,TRBD1,TRBV7-3,TGTGCCAGCAGCTTATCCAGGAAAGGACAGGGGGCTCCAGATACGCAGTATTTT,CASSLSRKGQGAPDTQYF
few,TRBJ2-2,TRBD1,TRBV2,TGTGCCAGCTGCACCGAGAGGGGGCCACCCGGGGAGCTGTTTTTT,CASCTERGPPGELFF
NA,TRBJ2-2,TRBD1,TRBV6-5,TGTGCCAGCAGTTTGAAGCGAGGGGGCCCGGAGACCGGGGAGCTGTTTTTT,CASSLKRGGPETGELFF
NA,TRBJ1-1,TRBD1,TRBV28,TGTGCCAGCAGTTTTCCGGGACAGGGTGAAGCTTTCTTT,CASSFPGQGEAFF
NA,TRBJ2-7,TRBD1,TRBV15,TGTGCCACCAGCAGAGGGACAGGGGCCTACGAGCAGTACTTC,CATSRGTGAYEQYF
NA,TRBJ2-5,TRBD2,TRBV11-2,TGTGCCAGCAGCTTAGCCGGAGCGGGGATCCAAGAGACCCAGTACTTC,CASSLAGAGIQETQYF
many,TRBJ2-7,NA,TRBV6-5,TGTGCCAGCAGTTACCACCGGGACTCCAGGGGGTCGGTGCAGTACTTC,CASSYHRDSRGSVQYF
few,TRBJ1-1,NA,TRBV10-3,TGTGCCATCAGTGGGACAATGTCCAGAAACACTGAAGCTTTCTTT,CAISGTMSRNTEAFF
NA,TRBJ2-2,TRBD1,TRBV27,TGTGCCAGCACCGACCTTGACAGGGATGTACCCGGGGAGCTGTTTTTT,CASTDLDRDVPGELFF
NA,TRBJ1-6,NA,TRBV7-3,TGTGCCAGCAGCTCGGGACAACTTTCACCCCTCCACTTT,CASSSGQLSPLHF
NA,TRBJ1-4,NA,TRBV6-5,TGTGCCAGCAGTTACCCAGGCGGCCAGATTTTT,CASSYPGGQIF
few,TRBJ2-2,NA,TRBV5-6,TGTGCCAGCTCCGTTGGGGGTAACACCGGGGAGCTGTTTTTT,CASSVGGNTGELFF
few,TRBJ1-2,NA,TRBV4-1,TGCGCCAGCAGCCAAGATTCAGTCTGGCGGGGCTACACCTTC,CASSQDSVWRGYTF
many,TRBJ1-1,TRBD1,TRBV6-5,TGTGCCAGCAGTTCGGACAGGATGAACACTGAAGCTTTCTTT,CASSSDRMNTEAFF
many,TRBJ2-6,TRBD1,TRBV6-1,TGTGCCAGCAGCGAAAGAGGAGGACAGGGGACCAACGTCCTGACTTTC,CASSERGGQGTNVLTF
NA,TRBJ2-3,TRBD2,TRBV6-6,TGTGCCAGCACTATGTTAGCGGGAGTCAGCACAGATACGCAGTATTTT,CASTMLAGVSTDTQYF
few,TRBJ1-5,TRBD1,TRBV12-3/TRBV12-4,TGTGCCAGCAGTTTAACAGGGGGTTATAGCAATCAGCCCCAGCATTTT,CASSLTGGYSNQPQHF
NA,TRBJ1-2,TRBD1,TRBV28,TGTGCCAGCAGTTTTGGGACAGGGATAGGCTACACCTTC,CASSFGTGIGYTF